This T cell receptor (beta chain) was sequenced for a study of T-cell reconstitution after alpha-beta-depleted transplantation in children. The CDR3 runs 11 residues. CDR1 is DFQATT, CDR2 SNEGSKA, per germline (reference sequence). For TCRbeta, the library was prepared with unique molecular identifiers. A single record per CDR3 protein comes from TCRdb applying MiXCR to the PCR reads. This sample carries over 25,000 distinct CDR3 sequences, about 18% of them seen once, and the ten largest clones take less than 45%. This clonotype was counted at least ten times. The TCR originated in a male patient aged 2-10 years who had a stem cell transplant for acute lymphoblastic leukemia, so the T cells may come from the graft donor. V and J are TRBV20-1 and TRBJ1-1, with D possibly matching TRBD1 (6 bases). Sequencing was performed on PBMCs, mostly from graft donor cells, taken 60 days after TCRalphabeta/CD19-depleted stem cell transplant. The CDR3 DNA reads as TGCAATCCAGTAACAGGGACTGAAGCTTTCTTT. Its translation is CNPVTGTEAFF.